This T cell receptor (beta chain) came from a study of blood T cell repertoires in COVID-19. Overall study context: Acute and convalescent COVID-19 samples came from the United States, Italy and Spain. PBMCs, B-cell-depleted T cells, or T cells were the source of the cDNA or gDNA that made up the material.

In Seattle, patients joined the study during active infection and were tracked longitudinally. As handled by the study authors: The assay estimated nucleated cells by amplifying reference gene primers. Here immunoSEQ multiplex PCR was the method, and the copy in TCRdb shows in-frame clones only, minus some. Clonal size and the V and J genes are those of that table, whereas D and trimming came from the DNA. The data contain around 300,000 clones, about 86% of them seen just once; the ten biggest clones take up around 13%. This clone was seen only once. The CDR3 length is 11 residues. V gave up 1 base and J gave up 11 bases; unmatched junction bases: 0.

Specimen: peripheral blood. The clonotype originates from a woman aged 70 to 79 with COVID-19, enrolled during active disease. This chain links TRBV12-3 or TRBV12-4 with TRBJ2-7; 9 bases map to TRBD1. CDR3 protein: CASSLGTGEYF. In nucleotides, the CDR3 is TGTGCCAGCAGTTTAGGGACAGGGGAGTACTTC.